The source of this T cell receptor beta chain is a study of T-cell memory formation after mild COVID-19. Overall study: The study found TCR clusters largely donor specific.

A single record per CDR3 protein comes from TCRdb applying MiXCR to the 5' RACE reads. The sample gives roughly 310,000 distinct CDR3 sequences, more than 15% of which show up once; more than 20% is in the top ten. Germline V gene data show CDR1 as SGHRS and CDR2 as YFSETQ. This CDR3 region has 14 residues. Trimming removed 7 bases at V and 2 bases at J, with 15 bases between. The receptor was isolated from a man younger than 35 who had mild COVID-19 (a few samples of this study predate the infection). Cell type and time point are not known. The sample consisted of PBMCs or a T cell subset sorted from them (not recorded which). The gene calls are TRBV5-1 and TRBJ1-1; D is undetermined. CDR3 nucleotides: TGCGCCAGCGAACGGGGAGGCCGTAACACTGAAGCTTTCTTT. It yields the protein CASERGGRNTEAFF.